This T cell receptor beta chain was observed in a study of cytomegalovirus exposure and HLA in healthy donors. The study, taken as a whole, reports: Later on, an analysis tied 15,000 to 20,000 TCR beta sequences to HLA alleles at 0.05 false discovery rate.

The PCR made use of 60 Vbeta and 13 Jbeta primers. Original data processing: The authors later counted about 80 million unique TCR beta chains, 9 million to 14 million of them shared. Some clones are missing from TCRdb's copy, which holds only in-frame ones; the method was immunoSEQ multiplex PCR. The V and J calls and clone size come from that table; D and trimming were worked out from the DNA. The profile shows more than 95,000 clones, 81% of them singletons. This clone was counted only a few times. Antigen: not known. The CDR3 extends over 14 amino acids. Trimming cost V 7 bases and J 4 bases, with 16 bases left between them. Germline CDR1 MNHNY, CDR2 SVGAGI (reference sequence).

The sequenced sample was PBMCs. The chain uses TRBV6-6 and TRBJ1-2; no reliable D call. This receptor was identified in a man aged 18 to 30 in good health and CMV-seronegative. CDR3 DNA sequence: TGTGCCAGCACCTACCGGTCAGGTATCTATGGCTACACCTTC. Translation: CASTYRSGIYGYTF.